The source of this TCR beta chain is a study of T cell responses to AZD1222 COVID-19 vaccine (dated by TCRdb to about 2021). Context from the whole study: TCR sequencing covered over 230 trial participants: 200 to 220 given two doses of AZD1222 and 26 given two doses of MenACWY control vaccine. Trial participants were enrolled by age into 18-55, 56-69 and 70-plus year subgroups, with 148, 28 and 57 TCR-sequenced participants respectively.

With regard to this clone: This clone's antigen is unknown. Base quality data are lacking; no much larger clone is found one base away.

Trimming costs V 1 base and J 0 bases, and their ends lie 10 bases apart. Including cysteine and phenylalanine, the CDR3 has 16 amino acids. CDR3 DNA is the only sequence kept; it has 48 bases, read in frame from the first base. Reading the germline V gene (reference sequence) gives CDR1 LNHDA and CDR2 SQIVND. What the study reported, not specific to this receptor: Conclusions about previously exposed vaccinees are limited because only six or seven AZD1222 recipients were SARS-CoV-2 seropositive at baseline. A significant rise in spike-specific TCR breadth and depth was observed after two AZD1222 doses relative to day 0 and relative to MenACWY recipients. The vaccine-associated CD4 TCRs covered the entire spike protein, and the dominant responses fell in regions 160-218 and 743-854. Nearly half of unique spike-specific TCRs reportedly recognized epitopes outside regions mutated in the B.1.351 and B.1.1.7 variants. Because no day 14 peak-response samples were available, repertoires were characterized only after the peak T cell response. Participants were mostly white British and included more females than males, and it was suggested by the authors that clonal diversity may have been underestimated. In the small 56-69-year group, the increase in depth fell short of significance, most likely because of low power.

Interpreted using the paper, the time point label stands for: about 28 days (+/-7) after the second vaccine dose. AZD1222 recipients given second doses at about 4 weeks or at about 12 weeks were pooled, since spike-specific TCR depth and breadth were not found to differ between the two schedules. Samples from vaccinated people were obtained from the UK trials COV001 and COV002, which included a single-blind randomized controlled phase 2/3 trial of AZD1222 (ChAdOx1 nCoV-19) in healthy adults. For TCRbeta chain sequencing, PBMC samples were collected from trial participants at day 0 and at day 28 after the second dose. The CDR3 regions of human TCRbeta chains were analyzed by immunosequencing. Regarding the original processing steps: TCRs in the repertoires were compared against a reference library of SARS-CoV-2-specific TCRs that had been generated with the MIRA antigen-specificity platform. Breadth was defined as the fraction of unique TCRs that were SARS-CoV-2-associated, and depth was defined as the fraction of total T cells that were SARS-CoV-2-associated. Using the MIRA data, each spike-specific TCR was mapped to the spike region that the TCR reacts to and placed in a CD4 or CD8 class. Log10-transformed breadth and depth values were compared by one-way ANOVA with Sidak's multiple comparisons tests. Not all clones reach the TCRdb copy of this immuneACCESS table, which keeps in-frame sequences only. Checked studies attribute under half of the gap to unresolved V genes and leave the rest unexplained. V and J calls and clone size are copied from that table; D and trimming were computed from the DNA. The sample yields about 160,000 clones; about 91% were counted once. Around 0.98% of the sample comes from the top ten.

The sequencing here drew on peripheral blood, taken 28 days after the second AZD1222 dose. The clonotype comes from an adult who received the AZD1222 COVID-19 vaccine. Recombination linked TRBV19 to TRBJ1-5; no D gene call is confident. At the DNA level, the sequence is TGTGCCAGTAGTATAGTGGCGGGCCATAGCAATCAGCCCCAGCATTTT. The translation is CASSIVAGHSNQPQHF. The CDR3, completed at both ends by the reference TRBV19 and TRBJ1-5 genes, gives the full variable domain DGGITQSPKYLFRKEGQNVTLSCEQNLNHDAMYWYRQDPGQGLRLIYYSQIVNDFQKGDIAEGYSVSREKKESFPLTVTSAQKNPTAFYLCASSIVAGHSNQPQHFGDGTRLSIL.